The 15 T cell receptor beta chains below come from one sample, sequenced in a study of beta chain features in type 1 diabetes. As every portion of the isolated RNA was reverse transcribed, the sequencing read expressed TCRB transcripts. Clones were sequenced by immunoSEQ multiplex PCR, and TCRdb holds only the in-frame ones, with some missing. The table shows around 99,000 clones, with almost 40% occurring only once. Sequencing was done on a sample of stem cell memory CD4+ T cells from blood. These receptors were collected from a woman between 18 and 29 years old in good health.

CDR3 protein: CASSKDGQGIREQYF. CDR3 coding DNA: TGTGCCAGCAGCAAAGATGGACAGGGGATAAGGGAGCAGTACTTC. The V gene is TRBV21-1, the J gene TRBJ2-7; the listed D gene, TRBD1, was not tested against the DNA. TRBV21-1 is given as a pseudogene. The CDR3 extends over 15 amino acids.

The chain combines TRBV18 with TRBJ2-3, with TRBD1 matching 7 bases. This CDR3 spans 12 amino acids. Germline values: CDR1 KGHSH, CDR2 LQKENI. The junction had 2 bases not matched to a gene; V was cut back by 6 bases and J by 5 bases. CDR3 DNA sequence: TGTGCCAGCTCCTCAGGGGGAGATACGCAGTATTTT. Translating it yields CASSSGGDTQYF.

This clone was detected a few times. This chain uses TRBV29-1 with TRBJ2-4; possibly TRBD1 for D (6 bases). Between the trimmed V and J ends, which lost 3 bases and 0 bases, there was a span of 9 bases. CDR3 length equals 14 residues. Germline CDR1 reads SQVTM; CDR2 reads ANQGSEA. CDR3 DNA sequence: TGCAGCGTTGAGGACAGACTAGCCAAAAACATTCAGTACTTC. Protein: CSVEDRLAKNIQYF.

This clone was observed a handful of times. This sample also contains other DNA sequences that code for the same CDR3. The CDR3 is CASRRQGAYEQYF. As DNA, the CDR3 is TGTGCCAGCAGACGACAGGGGGCATACGAGCAGTACTTC. The chain has TRBV6-5 and TRBJ2-7; TRBD1 agrees at 10 bases. Germline V gives CDR1 MNHEY, CDR2 SVGAGI. V trimming: 6 bases; J trimming: 4 bases; junction bases outside the gene matches: 3. The CDR3 contains 13 residues.

The V gene is TRBV7-8, the J gene TRBJ2-3; 10 bases line up with TRBD1. This CDR3 has 14 amino acids. In germline, CDR1 is SGHVS, CDR2 FQNEAQ. V dropped 6 bases and J dropped 4; count of bases not matched to a gene: 4. The CDR3 spells CASRYGQGADTQYF. The CDR3, as DNA: TGTGCCAGCAGATATGGACAGGGGGCAGATACGCAGTATTTT. The full variable domain, rest sourced from reference TRBV7-8 and TRBJ2-3, is GAGVSQSPRYKVAKRGQDVALRCDPISGHVSLFWYQQALGQGPEFLTYFQNEAQLDKSGLPSDRFFAERPEGSVSTLKIQRTQQEDSAVYLCASRYGQGADTQYFGPGTRLTVL.

The chain couples TRBV7-2 to TRBJ2-1; maybe TRBD2 (5 bases). Germline V gene data show CDR1 as SGHTA and CDR2 as FQGNSA. CDR3 length: 15 residues. V shed 7 bases and J shed 8 bases, with 21 bases lying between them. CDR3 nucleotide sequence: TGTGCCAGCAAAAACGAAAGGTCGGGGAAACATGAGCAGTTCTTC. It specifies CASKNERSGKHEQFF.

The chain couples TRBV19 to TRBJ2-1; D is perhaps TRBD1 (6 bases). Germline CDR1 and CDR2: LNHDA and SQIVND (reference sequence). The CDR3 length is 15 residues. V was cut by 6 bases and J by 7 bases, with 19 bases left in between. CDR3 amino acids: CASSTTGMTSNEQFF. The CDR3 DNA reads as TGTGCCAGTAGCACTACAGGGATGACTTCGAATGAGCAGTTCTTC.

This clone was observed at least ten times. This rearrangement joins TRBV4-3 to TRBJ2-4; TRBD2 matches at 8 bases. CDR3 length: 17 residues. Germline assignment: CDR1 LGHNA and CDR2 YSLEER. Losses at the gene ends were 0 bases for V and 4 bases for J; bases not matched to a gene: 8. The CDR3 DNA follows: TGCGCCAGCAGCCAAGATTTAACTAGCGGCCCGAAAAACATTCAGTACTTC. Translated, it gives CASSQDLTSGPKNIQYF.

In the case of this clone: The junction does not match germline at one end; this may be a read error. The chain combines TRBV5-1 with TRBJ1-1; tentative D call: TRBD1 (5 bases). Per germline, CDR1 SGHRS and CDR2 YFSETQ. The CDR3 length is 13 residues. CDR3 in amino acids: CASSLDMNTEAFF. The DNA for the CDR3 is TGCGCCAGCAGTTTGGACATGAACACTGAAGCTTTCTTT.

CDR3 in DNA: TGTGCCAGCAGTTTCCTGACAGCGCACTATGGCTACACCTTC. Translation: CASSFLTAHYGYTF. This chain links TRBV28 with TRBJ1-2; maybe TRBD1 (5 bases). Germline CDR1 reads MDHEN; CDR2 reads SYDVKM. The CDR3 loop spans 14 amino acids. Trimming stripped 3 bases from V and 3 bases from J, with 11 bases between.

The chain links TRBV28 to TRBJ1-5; possibly TRBD1 for D (5 bases). The CDR3 runs 17 residues. Between the trimmed V and J ends, which lost 3 bases and 4 bases, there was a span of 19 bases. The germline V gene has CDR1 MDHEN and CDR2 SYDVKM. The CDR3: CASSFPLYRNSNQPQHF. CDR3 nucleotide sequence: TGTGCCAGCAGTTTCCCCCTATACAGGAATTCGAATCAGCCCCAGCATTTT.

In its sample, this clone was seen a few times. The V gene is TRBV10-3, the J gene TRBJ2-3; perhaps TRBD2 as D (5 bases). Deletions cut 4 bases from V and 0 bases from J, with 11 bases between. Per the germline V gene, CDR1 is ENHRY and CDR2 is SYGVKD. This CDR3 spans 15 amino acids. CDR3 DNA: TGTGCCATCAGTGTACTAGGGAGTAGCACAGATACGCAGTATTTT. Translating gives CAISVLGSSTDTQYF.

The J gene is TRBJ1-1, the V gene TRBV5-1; D perhaps matches TRBD1 (6 bases). Trimming stripped 3 bases from V and 4 bases from J, with 10 bases between. CDR3 length: 13 amino acids. Germline lookup yields CDR1 SGHRS and CDR2 YFSETQ. The chain's CDR3 is CASSSGTSTEAFF. In DNA form, the CDR3 reads TGCGCCAGCAGCTCTGGGACAAGCACTGAAGCTTTCTTT.

This chain connects TRBV19 to TRBJ2-7, with 8 nucleotides matching TRBD2. CDR1 LNHDA and CDR2 SQIVND come from the germline V gene (reference sequence). J was trimmed by 3 bases and V by 6 bases; bases with no gene match: 7. The CDR3 runs to 14 residues. This CDR3 reads CASRMSGSGYEQYF. The CDR3 nucleotides are TGTGCCAGTAGGATGAGCGGGAGTGGCTACGAGCAGTACTTC. Combining the CDR3 with reference TRBV19 and TRBJ2-7 gives the whole variable domain DGGITQSPKYLFRKEGQNVTLSCEQNLNHDAMYWYRQDPGQGLRLIYYSQIVNDFQKGDIAEGYSVSREKKESFPLTVTSAQKNPTAFYLCASRMSGSGYEQYFGPGTRLTVT.

The chain uses TRBV5-4 and TRBJ1-4; D perhaps matches TRBD1 (6 bases). The CDR3 is 16 residues long. Trimming left V 1 base short and J 8 bases short, with 18 bases between. The germline V gene has CDR1 SGHNT and CDR2 YYREEE (reference sequence). CDR3 sequence: CASSLTGGALEEKLFF. The CDR3 DNA is TGTGCCAGCAGCTTGACGGGGGGGGCCTTGGAGGAAAAACTGTTTTTT.